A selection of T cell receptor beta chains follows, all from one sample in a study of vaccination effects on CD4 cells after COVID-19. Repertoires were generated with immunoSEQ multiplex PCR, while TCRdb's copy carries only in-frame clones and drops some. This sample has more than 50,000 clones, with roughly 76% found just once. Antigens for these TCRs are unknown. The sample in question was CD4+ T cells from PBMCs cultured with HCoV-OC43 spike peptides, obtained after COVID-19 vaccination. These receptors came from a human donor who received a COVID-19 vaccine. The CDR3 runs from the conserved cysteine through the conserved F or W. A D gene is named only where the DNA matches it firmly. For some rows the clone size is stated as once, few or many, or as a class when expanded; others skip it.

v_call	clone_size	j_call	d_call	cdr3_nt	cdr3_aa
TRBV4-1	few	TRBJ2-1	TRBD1	TGCGCCAGCAGTCAGACAGGGGGGACCTACAATGAGCAGTTCTTC	CASSQTGGTYNEQFF
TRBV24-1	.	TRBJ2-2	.	TGTGCCACCAGTGATTTGGAATCAGGGGGGGCCGGGGAGCTGTTTTTT	CATSDLESGGAGELFF
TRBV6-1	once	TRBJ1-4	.	TGTGCCAGCAGTGAAGTAGGGTTACGGGAAAAACTGTTTTTT	CASSEVGLREKLFF
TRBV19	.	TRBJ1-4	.	TGTGCCAGACGCAACTCTTACAGTGCTAATGTGGGAAAACTGTTTTTT	CARRNSYSANVGKLFF
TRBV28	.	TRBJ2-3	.	TGTGCCAGCAGCCAGGTTGCAGATACGCAGTATTTT	CASSQVADTQYF
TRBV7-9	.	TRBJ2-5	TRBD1	TGTGCCAGCAGCTCGGACAGGGCGTACGAGACCCAGTACTTC	CASSSDRAYETQYF
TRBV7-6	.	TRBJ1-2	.	TGTGCCAGCAGCGGGTACAAGGACCTCAGGGGCGGCTACACCTTC	CASSGYKDLRGGYTF
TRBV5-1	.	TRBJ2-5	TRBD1	TGCGCCAGCGCGCCGGGACAGGGACAAGAGACCCAGTACTTC	CASAPGQGQETQYF
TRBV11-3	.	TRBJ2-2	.	TGTGCCAGCAGCTTAGATCTTGTCCAGGCTAACACCGGGGAGCTGTTTTTT	CASSLDLVQANTGELFF
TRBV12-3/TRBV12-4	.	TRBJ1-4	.	TGTGCCAGCAGCGTGACAGGACCGGAAAAACTGTTTTTT	CASSVTGPEKLFF